The 18 T cell receptor beta chains listed next were all sequenced from one sample in a study of shared clonotypes between healthy human individuals. TCRdb keeps only in-frame clones here, not all; method: immunoSEQ multiplex PCR. The table shows roughly 1,000,000 clones, with around 78% occurring only once. The sample was memory CD4+ T cells from PBMCs. The subset was: CD45RA-negative fraction. These TCRs come from a man between 18 and 35 years old in good health. Some clones in this sample may be carry-over from other donors' samples.

The V call is TRBV4-1, the J call TRBJ1-6; 8 bases are a match to TRBD1. With 2 bases clipped from V and 5 bases from J, the junction kept 2 bases outside the gene matches. The CDR3 extends over 15 amino acids. Germline lookup yields CDR1 MGHRA and CDR2 YSYEKL. CDR3 nucleotide sequence: TGCGCCAGCAGCCAACTGACAGGGGATAATTCACCCCTCCACTTT. Amino acid sequence: CASSQLTGDNSPLHF.

This clone was observed many times. The chain has TRBV9 and TRBJ1-2; 7 bases agree with TRBD1. The CDR3 totals 16 residues. The germline CDR1 and CDR2 sequences are SGDLS and YYNGEE. J lost 0 bases, V lost 0 bases, and 5 bases had no gene match. The CDR3 protein is CASSVGGQGANYGYTF. The CDR3 bases are TGTGCCAGCAGCGTAGGAGGCCAGGGGGCTAACTATGGCTACACCTTC.

This clone was observed a single time. The J gene is TRBJ1-2, the V gene TRBV29-1; D is uncertain. The CDR3 totals 14 residues. V gave up 0 bases and J gave up 0 bases, with 8 bases separating them. Germline lookup yields CDR1 SQVTM and CDR2 ANQGSEA. This CDR3 is CSVEEGYTNYGYTF. CDR3 bases: TGCAGCGTTGAAGAAGGGTACACTAACTATGGCTACACCTTC.

The J gene is TRBJ2-3, the V gene TRBV21-1. TRBV21-1 is a pseudogene segment. This CDR3 is built from 17 residues. The CDR3 spells CASSKGGQARCTDTQYF. The CDR3 DNA is TGTGCCAGCAGCAAAGGGGGTCAGGCCAGGTGCACAGATACGCAGTATTTT.

For this clone: A read error is possible here, since a much larger clone lies one base away. The V call is TRBV27, the J call TRBJ1-1; tentatively, D is TRBD1 (5 bases). The germline V and J ends were trimmed by 4 bases and 3 bases, with 9 bases remaining between them. CDR3 length equals 13 residues. CDR1 and CDR2 (germline): MNHEY, SMNVEV (reference sequence). The CDR3 DNA reads as TGTGCCAGCAGTTGTTCCAGGGACACTGAAGCTTTCTTT. This encodes CASSCSRDTEAFF.

This chain connects TRBV9 to TRBJ2-3, with D unclear. Germline CDR1 reads SGDLS; CDR2 reads YYNGEE. Deletions cut 4 bases from V and 2 bases from J, with 14 bases between. The CDR3 runs to 15 residues. The CDR3 spells CASSPSPSATDTQYF. As DNA, the CDR3 is TGTGCCAGCAGCCCCTCCCCATCGGCCACAGATACGCAGTATTTT.

The J gene is TRBJ2-1, the V gene TRBV14; 11 bases line up with TRBD2. There are 17 residues in the CDR3. Germline trimming cut 4 bases from V and 3 bases from J; bases unmatched to any gene: 8. CDR1 is SGHDN and CDR2 is FVKESK in the germline V gene. CDR3 protein: CASSLGASGRYYNEQFF. The CDR3 coding sequence is TGTGCCAGCAGCCTGGGGGCTAGCGGGAGGTACTACAATGAGCAGTTCTTC.

Turning to this clone: A far larger clone is only one base removed, so a read error is likely. The CDR3 sequence: CSVAKGAADAEAFF. The CDR3 nucleotides are TGCAGCGTTGCCAAGGGGGCGGCTGACGCTGAAGCTTTCTTT. The chain recombines TRBV29-1 with TRBJ1-1; 7 bases align to TRBD1. Losses at the gene ends were 4 bases for V and 6 bases for J; bases not matched to a gene: 11. Germline-derived CDR1 and CDR2 are SQVTM and ANQGSEA. The CDR3 is made up of 14 amino acids.

The genes are TRBV7-2 and TRBJ1-5; maybe TRBD1 (6 bases). CDR1 and CDR2 (germline): SGHTA, FQGNSA. The CDR3 consists of 14 residues. V lost 2 bases and J 6 bases, leaving 11 bases between the germline ends. CDR3 region: CASSLKWGPQPQHF. CDR3 DNA sequence: TGTGCCAGCAGCTTAAAGTGGGGGCCTCAGCCCCAGCATTTT.

The rearrangement uses TRBV11-2 and TRBJ2-3; 14 positions agree with TRBD2. Germline CDR1 reads SGHAT; CDR2 reads FQNNGV. V was pared by 5 bases and J by 4 bases, with 5 bases of the junction left unmatched. The CDR3 consists of 16 residues. The chain's CDR3 is CASSLMGLAGADTQYF. The CDR3, as DNA: TGTGCCAGCAGCCTGATGGGACTAGCGGGAGCAGATACGCAGTATTTT.

The chain joins TRBV30 to TRBJ2-7; 14 bases fit TRBD2. The CDR3 is made up of 12 amino acids. The junction had 7 bases not matched to a gene; V was cut back by 8 bases and J by 10 bases. Germline V gene data show CDR1 as GTSNPN and CDR2 as SVGIG (reference sequence). CDR3 in amino acids: CAGTGLAGVQYF. CDR3 nucleotides: TGTGCCGGGACGGGACTAGCGGGAGTACAGTACTTC. The variable domain in full, with the rest retrieved from reference TRBV30 and TRBJ2-7, is SQTIHQWPATLVQPVGSPLSLECTVEGTSNPNLYWYRQAAGRGLQLLFYSVGIGQISSEVPQNLSASRPQDRQFILSSKKLLLSDSGFYLCAGTGLAGVQYFGPGTRLTVT.

This chain uses TRBV18 with TRBJ1-6; 7 nucleotides match TRBD1. Germline loops: CDR1 KGHSH, CDR2 LQKENI. After removal of 3 bases from V and 9 bases from J, the junction contained 8 bases not matched to a gene. This CDR3 has 15 residues. CDR3 protein: CASSPAGQARSPLHF. The CDR3 DNA is TGTGCCAGCTCACCGGCCGGACAGGCTCGTTCACCCCTCCACTTT.

The V and J genes are TRBV19 and TRBJ1-5; perhaps TRBD1 as D (5 bases). Germline assignment: CDR1 LNHDA and CDR2 SQIVND (reference sequence). With 4 bases removed from V and 4 bases from J, the gap between germline ends came to 8 bases. This CDR3 is 13 amino acids long. DNA of the CDR3: TGTGCCAGTAGTACCCGGGGGAATCAGCCCCAGCATTTT. Translation gives CASSTRGNQPQHF.

This clone occurred a few times. For the CDR3, the DNA is TGCAGCGTTGTTCGCCAGGGGGCGAACACTGAAGCTTTCTTT. Protein sequence: CSVVRQGANTEAFF. The gene calls are TRBV29-1 and TRBJ1-1; 8 nucleotides align to TRBD1. Germline CDR1 SQVTM, CDR2 ANQGSEA. The CDR3 contains 14 residues. V gave up 4 bases and J gave up 1 base; unmatched junction bases: 5.

The V call is TRBV10-3, the J call TRBJ1-2, with 7 bases lining up with TRBD1. Germline trimming cut 6 bases from V and 1 base from J; bases unmatched to any gene: 5. This CDR3 is 14 amino acids long. Germline CDR1 and CDR2: ENHRY and SYGVKD. The CDR3 is CAIRPGQNNYGYTF. CDR3 in DNA: TGTGCCATCAGACCGGGACAGAATAACTATGGCTACACCTTC.

V is TRBV14 and J is TRBJ1-6; D is perhaps TRBD1 (6 bases). The CDR3 has 17 amino acids. Trimming shortened V by 4 bases and J by 6 bases, and 19 bases separated the two germline ends. Germline assignment: CDR1 SGHDN and CDR2 FVKESK. As DNA, the CDR3 is TGTGCCAGCAGCCCTTTACAGGGCCCGAATTTTAATTCACCCCTCCACTTT. Protein product: CASSPLQGPNFNSPLHF.

J is TRBJ1-1 and V is TRBV7-9, with 7 bases that match TRBD1. Germline CDR1 and CDR2: SEHNR and FQNEAQ (reference sequence). CDR3 length: 15 amino acids. V gave up 7 bases and J gave up 1 base; unmatched junction bases: 9. The CDR3 DNA is TGTGCCAGCACCTCGGACAGGACGGGGAACACTGAAGCTTTCTTT. Encoded protein: CASTSDRTGNTEAFF.

The rearrangement uses TRBV30 and TRBJ1-3, with D possibly being TRBD1 (6 bases). V lost 5 bases to trimming and J lost 3 bases, with 14 bases between them. Germline CDR1 and CDR2: GTSNPN and SVGIG (reference sequence). The CDR3 has 14 amino acids. CDR3 loop: CAWDQGYFGNTIYF. CDR3 DNA sequence: TGTGCCTGGGACCAGGGGTATTTTGGAAACACCATATATTTT.